These T cell receptor beta chains were read from a single sample in a study of T cell responses to AZD1222 COVID-19 vaccine. Sequencing used immunoSEQ multiplex PCR; TCRdb keeps in-frame clones, though not all of them. The sample has 140,000 to 150,000 clones; approximately 90% are singletons. The specimen comprised peripheral blood, sampled 28 days after the second AZD1222 dose. The receptor set was obtained from an adult who received the AZD1222 COVID-19 vaccine. The CDR3 runs from the conserved cysteine through the conserved F or W. A D gene is named only where the DNA matches it firmly. Rows give clone size only sometimes, using once, few, many, or a class for an expanded clone.

.,TRBV21-1,TRBJ2-3,.,TGTGCCAGCAGCAAAGCGCCCGGCGGGAGGGGGGTTAAAGATACGCAGTATTTT,CASSKAPGGRGVKDTQYF
few,TRBV7-2,TRBJ2-7,.,TGTGCCAGCAGCTTATCGACCGGGACCCCTGCCTACGAGCAGTACTTC,CASSLSTGTPAYEQYF
.,TRBV7-9,TRBJ2-3,.,TGTGCCAGCAGCGTACTTACAGATACGCAGTATTTT,CASSVLTDTQYF
few,TRBV11-1,TRBJ2-3,.,TGTGCCAGCAGCCGACCCAGCCCTGCAGATACGCAGTATTTT,CASSRPSPADTQYF
once,TRBV5-1,TRBJ1-2,.,TGCGCCAGCAGCTTGGAGGCTGGTCGCTACACCTTC,CASSLEAGRYTF
.,TRBV7-2,TRBJ1-2,.,TGTGCCAGCAGCTCAACCCCCGGGTCTCTGGGGGGCTACACCTTC,CASSSTPGSLGGYTF
.,TRBV5-6,TRBJ2-7,.,TGTGCCAGCAGCTTGTATGGGGCCTATGGGACCTACGAGCAGTACTTC,CASSLYGAYGTYEQYF
.,TRBV4-2,TRBJ2-2,TRBD1,TGTGCCAGCAGCCAGCACCCGGGACAGGGGACCGGGGAGCTGTTTTTT,CASSQHPGQGTGELFF
once,TRBV2,TRBJ1-2,TRBD1,TGTGCCAGCAGCGGAGGTGGGGAGGGGGCTAAGTATGGCTACACCTTC,CASSGGGEGAKYGYTF
.,TRBV24-1,TRBJ2-3,TRBD1,TGTGCCACCAGTGATTTGCAAACGGACAGGGCAGGCACAGATACGCAGTATTTT,CATSDLQTDRAGTDTQYF
.,TRBV6-5,TRBJ1-5,.,TGTGCCAGCACTCAAGGTCCCAATCAGCCCCAGCATTTT,CASTQGPNQPQHF
.,TRBV7-9,TRBJ2-7,.,TGTGCCAATCTTTCCTACGAGCAGTACTTC,CANLSYEQYF
.,TRBV6-2/TRBV6-3,TRBJ2-5,.,TGTGCCAGCAGTTTAACGGATCAAGAGACCCAGTACTTC,CASSLTDQETQYF
.,TRBV6-2/TRBV6-3,TRBJ2-5,.,TGTGCCAGCAGTCACCTTGGACCCCAGGAGACCCAGTACTTC,CASSHLGPQETQYF
.,TRBV9,TRBJ2-3,.,TGTGCCAGCAGCGTAGCGGATACGCAGTATTTT,CASSVADTQYF
.,TRBV18,TRBJ2-1,.,TGTGCCAGCTCACCGCTCCGGGACAATGAGCAGTTCTTC,CASSPLRDNEQFF
.,TRBV14,TRBJ1-4,.,TGTGCCAGCAGCCAAGCCGGTGAAAAACTGTTTTTT,CASSQAGEKLFF
.,TRBV18,TRBJ2-2,TRBD2,TGTGCCAGCTCACCACCTCCGGGAGGCCCCGGGGAGCTGTTTTTT,CASSPPPGGPGELFF
.,TRBV5-1,TRBJ1-2,.,TGCGCCAGCAGCTTGGAAGGCCAAGCAAGGGGCTACACCTTC,CASSLEGQARGYTF
.,TRBV18,TRBJ2-5,.,TGTGCCAGCTCACCGGCCGGGGAGACCCAGTACTTC,CASSPAGETQYF
.,TRBV6-4,TRBJ1-1,.,TGTGCCAGCAGGAAACACTCCGAAGGGGGTCCTGAAGCTTTCTTT,CASRKHSEGGPEAFF
.,TRBV5-5,TRBJ1-5,.,TGTGCCAGCAGCTTGGGTCGGGGCGAGGGGCCAAATCAGCCCCAGCATTTT,CASSLGRGEGPNQPQHF
.,TRBV5-4,TRBJ2-4,TRBD1,TGTGCCAGCAGCACGACAGGGATCAAAAACATTCAGTACTTC,CASSTTGIKNIQYF
.,TRBV4-2,TRBJ2-7,.,TGTGCCAGCAGCCCCGCAACCAGCTACGAGCAGTACTTC,CASSPATSYEQYF
.,TRBV7-2,TRBJ2-3,.,TGTGCCAGCAGCTTTCCCATCGGGGTGACGGATACGCAGTATTTT,CASSFPIGVTDTQYF
.,TRBV4-3,TRBJ1-5,.,TGCGCCAGCAGCCAAGACCCAGCTCAGCCCCAGCATTTT,CASSQDPAQPQHF
.,TRBV7-2,TRBJ2-2,TRBD1,TGTGCCAGCAGCTTAACAGGGGGGATTGCCACCGGGGAGCTGTTTTTT,CASSLTGGIATGELFF
.,TRBV5-8,TRBJ2-7,TRBD2,TGTGCCAGCAGCCGCCGGGAGGGCTACGAGCAGTACTTC,CASSRREGYEQYF
once,TRBV4-2,TRBJ1-2,.,TGTGCCAGCAGTTCCGAGATGAGCTATGGCTACACCTTC,CASSSEMSYGYTF
.,TRBV19,TRBJ2-6,.,TGTGCCAGTAGTAAGCAAAGGTGGGCCTCTGGGGCCAACGTCCTGACTTTC,CASSKQRWASGANVLTF
few,TRBV6-2/TRBV6-3,TRBJ1-5,.,TGTGCCAGCAGTTCAGGATACAGATCGGATCAGCCCCAGCATTTT,CASSSGYRSDQPQHF